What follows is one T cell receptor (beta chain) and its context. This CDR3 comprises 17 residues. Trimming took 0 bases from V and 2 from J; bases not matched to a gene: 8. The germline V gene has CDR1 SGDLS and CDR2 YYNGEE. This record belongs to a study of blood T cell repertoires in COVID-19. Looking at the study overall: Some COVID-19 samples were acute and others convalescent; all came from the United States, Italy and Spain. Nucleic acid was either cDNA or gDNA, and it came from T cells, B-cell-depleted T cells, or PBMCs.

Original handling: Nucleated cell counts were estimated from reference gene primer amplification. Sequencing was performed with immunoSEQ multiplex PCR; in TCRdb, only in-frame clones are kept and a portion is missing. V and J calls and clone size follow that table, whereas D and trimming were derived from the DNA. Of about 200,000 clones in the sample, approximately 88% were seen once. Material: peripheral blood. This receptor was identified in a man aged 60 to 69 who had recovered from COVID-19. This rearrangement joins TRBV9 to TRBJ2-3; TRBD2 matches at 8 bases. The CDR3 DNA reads TGTGCCAGCAGCGTAGCTAGTCTAGCGGGTACCACAGATACGCAGTATTTT. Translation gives CASSVASLAGTTDTQYF.